This T cell receptor (beta chain) was documented in a study of cytomegalovirus exposure and HLA in healthy donors. Overall study: About 85 million unique TCR sequences came from HLA-typed donors in an early release. General study points: A missense variant in DCLRE1C was later tied to TCR beta V- and J-gene trimming.

CDR1 is MNHNS and CDR2 is SASEGT in the germline V gene. V shed 4 bases and J 5 bases; nucleotides not matched to a gene: 6. This CDR3 is built from 17 residues. As regards this clone: Its specificity is unknown.

13 Jbeta primers and 60 Vbeta primers were used for the PCR. The protocol was immunoSEQ multiplex PCR, while the TCRdb copy is restricted to in-frame clones and leaves out a portion. The data show about 170,000 clones, 85% seen once. The sequencing input was PBMCs. The receptor was derived from a boy between 2 and 10 years old in good health and CMV-seronegative. V is TRBV6-1 and J is TRBJ2-2; 14 bases map to TRBD2. The CDR3, as DNA: TGTGCCAGCAGTGCGGGGACTAGCGGGAGACTAACCGGGGAGCTGTTTTTT. Its protein product is CASSAGTSGRLTGELFF.